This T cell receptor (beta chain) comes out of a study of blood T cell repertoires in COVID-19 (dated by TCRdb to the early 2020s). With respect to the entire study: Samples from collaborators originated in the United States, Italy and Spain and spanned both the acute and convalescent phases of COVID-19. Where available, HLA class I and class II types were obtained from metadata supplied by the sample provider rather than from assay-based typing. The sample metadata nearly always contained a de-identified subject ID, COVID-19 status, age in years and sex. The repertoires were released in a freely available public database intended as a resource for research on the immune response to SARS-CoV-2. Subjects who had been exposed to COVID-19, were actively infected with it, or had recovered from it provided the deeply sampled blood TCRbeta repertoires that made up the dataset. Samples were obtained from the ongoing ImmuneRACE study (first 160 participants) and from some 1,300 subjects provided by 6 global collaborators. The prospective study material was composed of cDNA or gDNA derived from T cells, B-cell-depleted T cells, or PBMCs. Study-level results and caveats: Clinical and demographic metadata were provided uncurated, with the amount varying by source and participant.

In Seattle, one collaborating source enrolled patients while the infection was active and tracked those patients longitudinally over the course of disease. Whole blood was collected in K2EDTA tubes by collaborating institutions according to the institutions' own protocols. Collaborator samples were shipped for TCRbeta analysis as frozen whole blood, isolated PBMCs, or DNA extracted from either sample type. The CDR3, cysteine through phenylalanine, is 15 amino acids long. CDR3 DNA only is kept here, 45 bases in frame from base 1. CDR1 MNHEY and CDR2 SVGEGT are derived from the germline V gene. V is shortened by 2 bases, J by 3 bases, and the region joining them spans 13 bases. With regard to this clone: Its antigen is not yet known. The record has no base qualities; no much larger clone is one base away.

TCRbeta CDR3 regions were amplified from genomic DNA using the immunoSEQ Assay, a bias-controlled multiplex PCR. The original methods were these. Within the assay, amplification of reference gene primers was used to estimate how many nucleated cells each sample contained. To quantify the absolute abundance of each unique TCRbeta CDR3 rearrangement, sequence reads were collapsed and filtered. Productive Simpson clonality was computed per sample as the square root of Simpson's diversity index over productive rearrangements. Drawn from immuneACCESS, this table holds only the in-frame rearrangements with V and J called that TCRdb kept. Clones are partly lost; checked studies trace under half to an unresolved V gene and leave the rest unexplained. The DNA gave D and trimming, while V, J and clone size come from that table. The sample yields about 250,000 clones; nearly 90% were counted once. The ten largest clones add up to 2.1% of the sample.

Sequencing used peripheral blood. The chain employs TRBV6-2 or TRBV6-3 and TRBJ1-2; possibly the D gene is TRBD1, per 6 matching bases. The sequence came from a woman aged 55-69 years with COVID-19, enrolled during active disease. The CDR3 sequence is CASSYRQTGYYGYTF. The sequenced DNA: TGTGCCAGCAGTTACAGACAGACAGGCTACTATGGCTACACCTTC.